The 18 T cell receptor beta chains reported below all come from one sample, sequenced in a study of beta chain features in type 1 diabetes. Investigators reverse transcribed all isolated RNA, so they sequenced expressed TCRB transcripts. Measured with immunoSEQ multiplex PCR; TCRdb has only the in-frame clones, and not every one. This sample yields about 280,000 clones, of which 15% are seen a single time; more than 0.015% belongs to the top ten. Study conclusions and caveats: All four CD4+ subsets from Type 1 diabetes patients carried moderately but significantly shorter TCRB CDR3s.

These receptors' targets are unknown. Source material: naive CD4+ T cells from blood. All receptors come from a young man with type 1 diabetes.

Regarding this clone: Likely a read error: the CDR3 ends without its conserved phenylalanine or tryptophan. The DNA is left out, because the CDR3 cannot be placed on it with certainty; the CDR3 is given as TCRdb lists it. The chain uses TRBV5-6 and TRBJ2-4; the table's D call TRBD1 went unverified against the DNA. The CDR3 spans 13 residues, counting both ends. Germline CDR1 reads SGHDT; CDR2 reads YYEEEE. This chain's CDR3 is CASSFNFGDRETV.

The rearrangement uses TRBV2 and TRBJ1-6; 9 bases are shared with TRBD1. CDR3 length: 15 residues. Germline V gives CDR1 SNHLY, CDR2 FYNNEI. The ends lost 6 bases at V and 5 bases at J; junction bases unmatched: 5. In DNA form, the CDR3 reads TGTGCCAGCAGGAGGGACAGGGTGCATAATTCACCCCTCCACTTT. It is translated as CASRRDRVHNSPLHF.

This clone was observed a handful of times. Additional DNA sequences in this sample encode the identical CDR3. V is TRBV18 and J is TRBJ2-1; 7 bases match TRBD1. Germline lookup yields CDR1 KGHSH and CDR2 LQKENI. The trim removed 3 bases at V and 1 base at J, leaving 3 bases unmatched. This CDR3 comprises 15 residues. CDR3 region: CASSPSGGSYNEQFF. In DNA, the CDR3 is TGTGCCAGCTCACCGTCAGGGGGATCCTACAATGAGCAGTTCTTC.

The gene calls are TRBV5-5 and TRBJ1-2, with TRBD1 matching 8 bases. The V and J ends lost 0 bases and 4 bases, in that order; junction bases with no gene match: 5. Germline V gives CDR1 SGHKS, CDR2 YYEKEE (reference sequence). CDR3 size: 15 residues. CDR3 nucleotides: TGTGCCAGCAGCTTGGCCCCCGGGACAGGCTATGGCTACACCTTC. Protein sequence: CASSLAPGTGYGYTF.

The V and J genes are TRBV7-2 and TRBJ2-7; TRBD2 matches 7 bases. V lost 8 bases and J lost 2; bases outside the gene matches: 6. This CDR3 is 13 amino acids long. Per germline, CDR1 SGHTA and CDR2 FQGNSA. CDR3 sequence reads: CASGGGLTYEQYF. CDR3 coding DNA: TGTGCCAGCGGGGGGGGACTCACCTACGAGCAGTACTTC.

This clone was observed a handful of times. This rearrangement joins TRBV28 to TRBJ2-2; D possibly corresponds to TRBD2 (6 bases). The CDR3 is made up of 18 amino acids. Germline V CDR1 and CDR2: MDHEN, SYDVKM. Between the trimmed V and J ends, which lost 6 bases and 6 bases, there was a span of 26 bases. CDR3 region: CASRPTSRSDTSSGELFF. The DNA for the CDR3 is TGTGCCAGCAGGCCCACTAGCAGGTCCGATACGTCGTCCGGGGAGCTGTTTTTT.

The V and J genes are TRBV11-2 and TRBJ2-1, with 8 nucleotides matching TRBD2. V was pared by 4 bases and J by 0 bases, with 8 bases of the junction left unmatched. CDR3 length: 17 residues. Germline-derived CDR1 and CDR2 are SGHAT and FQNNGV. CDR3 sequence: CASSSRGGGSSYNEQFF. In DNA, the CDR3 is TGTGCCAGCAGCTCCCGGGGCGGGGGGAGCTCCTACAATGAGCAGTTCTTC.

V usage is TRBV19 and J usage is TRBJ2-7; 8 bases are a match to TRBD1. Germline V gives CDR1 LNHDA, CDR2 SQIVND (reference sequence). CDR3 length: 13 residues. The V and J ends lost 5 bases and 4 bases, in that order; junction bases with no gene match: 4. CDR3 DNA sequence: TGTGCCAGTAGTCCGCAGGGGGCGTACGAGCAGTACTTC. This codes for CASSPQGAYEQYF. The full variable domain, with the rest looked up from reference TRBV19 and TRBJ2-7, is DGGITQSPKYLFRKEGQNVTLSCEQNLNHDAMYWYRQDPGQGLRLIYYSQIVNDFQKGDIAEGYSVSREKKESFPLTVTSAQKNPTAFYLCASSPQGAYEQYFGPGTRLTVT.

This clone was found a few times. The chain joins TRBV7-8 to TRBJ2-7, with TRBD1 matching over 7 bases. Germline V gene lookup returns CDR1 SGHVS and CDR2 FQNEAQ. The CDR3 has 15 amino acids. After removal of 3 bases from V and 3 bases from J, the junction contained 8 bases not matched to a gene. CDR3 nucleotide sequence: TGTGCCAGCAGCTTCCGGGACAGAGGTTACTACGAGCAGTACTTC. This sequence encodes CASSFRDRGYYEQYF.

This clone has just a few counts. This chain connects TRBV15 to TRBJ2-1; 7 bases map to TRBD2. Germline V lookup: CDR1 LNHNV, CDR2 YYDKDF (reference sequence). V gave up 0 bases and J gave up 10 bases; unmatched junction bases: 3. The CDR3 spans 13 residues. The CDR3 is CATSRDRAGEQFF. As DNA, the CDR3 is TGTGCCACCAGCAGAGATCGAGCGGGAGAGCAGTTCTTC.

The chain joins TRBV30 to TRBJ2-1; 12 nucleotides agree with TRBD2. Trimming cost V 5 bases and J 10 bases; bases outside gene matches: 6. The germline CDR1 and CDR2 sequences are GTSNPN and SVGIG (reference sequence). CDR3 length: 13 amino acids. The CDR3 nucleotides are TGTGCCTGGGGACATCTAGCGGGGGGGGAGCAGTTCTTC. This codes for CAWGHLAGGEQFF.

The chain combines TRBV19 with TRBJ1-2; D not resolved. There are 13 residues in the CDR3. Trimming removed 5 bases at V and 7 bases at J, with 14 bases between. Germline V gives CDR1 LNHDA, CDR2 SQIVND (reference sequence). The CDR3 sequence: CASSASERSGYTF. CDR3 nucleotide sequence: TGTGCCAGTAGTGCCAGTGAGCGCTCTGGCTACACCTTC.

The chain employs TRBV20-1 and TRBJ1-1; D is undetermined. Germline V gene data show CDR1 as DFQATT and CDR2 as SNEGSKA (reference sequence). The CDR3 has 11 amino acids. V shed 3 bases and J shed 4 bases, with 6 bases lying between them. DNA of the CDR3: TGCAGTGCTAGTTCATCCACTGAAGCTTTCTTT. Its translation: CSASSSTEAFF.

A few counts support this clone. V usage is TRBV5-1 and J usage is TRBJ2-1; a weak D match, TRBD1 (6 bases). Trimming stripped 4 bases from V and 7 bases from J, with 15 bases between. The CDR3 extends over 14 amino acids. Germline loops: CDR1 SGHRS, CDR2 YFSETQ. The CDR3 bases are TGCGCCAGCAGCCCTGGACAGCACGGGAATGAGCAGTTCTTC. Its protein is CASSPGQHGNEQFF. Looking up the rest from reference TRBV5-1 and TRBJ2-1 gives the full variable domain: KAGVTQTPRYLIKTRGQQVTLSCSPISGHRSVSWYQQTPGQGLQFLFEYFSETQRNKGNFPGRFSGRQFSNSRSEMNVSTLELGDSALYLCASSPGQHGNEQFFGPGTRLTVL.

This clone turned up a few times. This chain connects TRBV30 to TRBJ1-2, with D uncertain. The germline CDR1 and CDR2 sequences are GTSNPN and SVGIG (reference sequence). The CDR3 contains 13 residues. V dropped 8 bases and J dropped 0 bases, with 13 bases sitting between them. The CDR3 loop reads CAVNKISNYGYTF. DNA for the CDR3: TGTGCCGTTAACAAGATTTCTAACTATGGCTACACCTTC.

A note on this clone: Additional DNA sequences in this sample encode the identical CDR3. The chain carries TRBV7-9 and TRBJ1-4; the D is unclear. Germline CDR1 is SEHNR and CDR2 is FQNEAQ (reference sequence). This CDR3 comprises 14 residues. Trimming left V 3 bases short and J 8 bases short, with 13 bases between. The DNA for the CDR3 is TGTGCCAGCAGCTTGGGCCAGTTATTCGAAAAACTGTTTTTT. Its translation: CASSLGQLFEKLFF.

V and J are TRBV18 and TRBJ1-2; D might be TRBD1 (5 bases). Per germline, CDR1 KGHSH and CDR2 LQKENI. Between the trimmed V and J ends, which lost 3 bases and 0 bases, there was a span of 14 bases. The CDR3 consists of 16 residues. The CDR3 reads CASSPQPGGSNYGYTF. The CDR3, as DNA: TGTGCCAGCTCACCCCAACCGGGGGGGTCTAACTATGGCTACACCTTC.

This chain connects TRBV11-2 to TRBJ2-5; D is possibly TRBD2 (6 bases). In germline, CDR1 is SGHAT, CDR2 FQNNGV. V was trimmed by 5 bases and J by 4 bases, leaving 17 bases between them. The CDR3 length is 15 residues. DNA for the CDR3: TGTGCCAGCAGCAATCCTACGCGGGGTATAGAGACCCAGTACTTC. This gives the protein CASSNPTRGIETQYF.